A single T cell receptor beta chain is shown here with its context. The antigen is not known. The data derive from a study of T cells expressing NK-cell markers. On the study more broadly: The TCR beta repertoires originated in sorted CD3+CD56+NKG2C+, CD3+CD56+NKG2C- and CD3+CD56-NKG2C+ T cells. With respect to HCMV, seven of the eight sequenced donors were seropositive, and one was seronegative. The study's findings and limits: Unclear, still, was the HCMV specificity of the expanded NKG2C+ T cell clones. The study found these clonotypes also leading the CD3+CD56-NKG2C+ fraction in four donors.

Reprocessing the 5' RACE reads, TCRdb reports a single entry for every CDR3 protein and omits DNA. The specimen's table records under 500,000 distinct CDR3 sequences. CDR1 and CDR2 (germline): LGHDT, YNNKEL (reference sequence). The CDR3 spans 18 residues. The material sequenced was blood T cells: a sorted CD56 or NKG2C T cell subset, CD4+ or CD8+ T cells, or bulk PBMC T cells (not recorded which). This chain uses TRBV3-1 with TRBJ2-7; the D call from TCRdb, TRBD2, cannot be confirmed without DNA. This receptor was taken from a woman between 18 and 69 years old in good health. CDR3 sequence reads: CASSLGWTSGTSSYEQYF.